What follows are 22 T cell receptor beta chains derived from one specimen sequenced in a study of T cell repertoires in cytomegalovirus infection. MiXCR was run by TCRdb on the reads, yielding one entry per CDR3 protein. The table shows nearly 550,000 distinct CDR3 sequences, with approximately 16% occurring only once. What was sequenced was CD8+ T cells from PBMCs. Receptors were obtained from a human donor in good health (CMV status not recorded). Some clones in this sample may be carry-over from other donors' samples.

As to this clonotype: A much larger clone differs from this one at a single base, so this may be a read error. The chain couples TRBV19 to TRBJ2-3; 10 nucleotides align to TRBD1. Germline CDR1 LNHDA, CDR2 SQIVND (reference sequence). This CDR3 contains 16 residues. CDR3 sequence reads: CTSSKDRGPVEDTQYF. The CDR3 nucleotides are TGTACCAGTAGCAAAGACAGGGGGCCAGTGGAAGATACGCAGTATTTT.

This clonotype was counted between two and nine times. This chain connects TRBV7-9 to TRBJ1-1, with 9 bases matching TRBD1. V lost 5 bases, J lost 4 bases, and 2 bases stayed unmatched. CDR3 length equals 13 residues. Germline CDR1 SEHNR, CDR2 FQNEAQ (reference sequence). The CDR3 coding sequence is TGTGCCAGCAGCAAGGACAGGGGCACTGAAGCTTTCTTT. It codes for CASSKDRGTEAFF.

This clonotype has at least ten counts. This rearrangement joins TRBV28 to TRBJ1-1, with 7 nucleotides matching TRBD1. Germline V CDR1 and CDR2: MDHEN, SYDVKM. The CDR3 is 13 amino acids. Trimming took 6 bases from V and 11 from J; bases not matched to a gene: 12. The CDR3 DNA reads as TGTGCCAGCAGGGATGGGACAGCGGAGTCCGCTTTCTTT. It is translated as CASRDGTAESAFF.

The sample holds a few counts of this clonotype. The V and J genes are TRBV28 and TRBJ2-7; perhaps TRBD2 as D (5 bases). Germline V gives CDR1 MDHEN, CDR2 SYDVKM. Trimming took off 4 bases at V and 2 bases at J, with 15 bases between the two ends. The CDR3 contains 15 residues. CDR3 amino acids: CASSSPDSQAYEQYF. The CDR3 nucleotides are TGTGCCAGCAGTTCCCCGGACTCTCAAGCCTACGAGCAGTACTTC.

This clonotype was seen many times. The CDR3 spells CSVETETRGTGELFF. CDR3 nucleotide sequence: TGCAGCGTTGAGACGGAGACTAGGGGCACCGGGGAGCTGTTTTTT. V gene TRBV29-1 combines with J gene TRBJ2-2; the D gene is possibly TRBD2 (6 bases). V lost 3 bases and J 4 bases, leaving 15 bases between the germline ends. Germline V gives CDR1 SQVTM, CDR2 ANQGSEA. The CDR3 is made up of 15 amino acids.

This sequence joins TRBV24-1 and TRBJ2-2; the D gene is possibly TRBD1 (6 bases). The CDR3 consists of 16 residues. Germline assignment: CDR1 KGHDR and CDR2 SFDVKD. Trimming shortened V by 3 bases and J by 0 bases, and 10 bases separated the two germline ends. For the CDR3, the DNA is TGTGCCACCAGTGATCCCGACAGGACGAACACCGGGGAGCTGTTTTTT. This translates into CATSDPDRTNTGELFF.

The genes are TRBV20-1 and TRBJ2-7; no clear D. CDR1 and CDR2 (germline): DFQATT, SNEGSKA (reference sequence). The CDR3 sequence is 14 residues long. Between the trimmed V and J ends, which lost 1 base and 3 bases, there was a span of 13 bases. For the CDR3, the DNA is TGCAGTGCTAGAGGCGAACAGTCGGGCTACGAGCAGTACTTC. As protein: CSARGEQSGYEQYF.

The V call is TRBV9, the J call TRBJ2-5; D is perhaps TRBD2 (5 bases). V was shortened by 4 bases and J by 4 bases, with 17 bases between the two germline ends. CDR1 SGDLS and CDR2 YYNGEE come from the germline V gene. CDR3 length: 15 residues. The CDR3 nucleotides are TGTGCCAGCAGCCCCTCCCAGAGGGTAGGAGAGACCCAGTACTTC. It encodes CASSPSQRVGETQYF.

The CDR3 region is CASSYSTDLGGGYTF. The CDR3 nucleotides are TGTGCCAGCAGTTACTCGACGGACCTCGGCGGGGGCTACACCTTC. The chain uses TRBV6-5 and TRBJ1-2; no firm D call. Germline V gene lookup returns CDR1 MNHEY and CDR2 SVGAGI. Trimming stripped 0 bases from V and 8 bases from J, with 16 bases between. CDR3 length: 15 residues.

This clonotype was counted between two and nine times. The rearrangement links TRBV7-9 to TRBJ2-1; TRBD2 agrees at 12 bases. Germline loops: CDR1 SEHNR, CDR2 FQNEAQ (reference sequence). This CDR3 has 16 residues. The trim removed 5 bases at V and 8 bases at J, leaving 10 bases unmatched. The CDR3 is CASSPASGRAIDEQFF. The CDR3 DNA follows: TGTGCCAGCAGCCCAGCTAGCGGGAGGGCCATCGATGAGCAGTTCTTC.

This clonotype turned up a few times. The rearrangement uses TRBV5-5 and TRBJ2-5; weak D call: TRBD1 (6 bases). The CDR3 loop spans 16 amino acids. CDR1 is SGHKS and CDR2 is YYEKEE in the germline V gene (reference sequence). Trimming removed 0 bases at V and 1 base at J, with 13 bases between. This chain's CDR3 is CASSLALGHLQETQYF. CDR3 DNA sequence: TGTGCCAGCAGCTTGGCCTTGGGACACCTCCAAGAGACCCAGTACTTC.

V is TRBV6-6 and J is TRBJ1-1, with 9 positions matching TRBD1. The CDR3 sequence is 17 residues long. Trimming removed 0 bases from V and 0 bases from J; junction bases left unmatched: 5. Germline assignment: CDR1 MNHNY and CDR2 SVGAGI (reference sequence). The CDR3 spells CASSYSQGADLNTEAFF. CDR3 in DNA: TGTGCCAGCAGTTACTCACAGGGGGCGGATTTGAACACTGAAGCTTTCTTT.

This clonotype was counted a few times. The rearrangement links TRBV15 to TRBJ2-1, with TRBD1 identical over 7 bases. The junction had 7 bases not matched to a gene; V was cut back by 7 bases and J by 1 base. The CDR3 is 15 amino acids. The germline V gene has CDR1 LNHNV and CDR2 YYDKDF (reference sequence). In DNA, the CDR3 is TGTGCCACCACCGAACAGGGGAAATCCTACAATGAGCAGTTCTTC. It specifies CATTEQGKSYNEQFF.

This clonotype was recorded a few times. A read error may account for a junction end that differs from germline. This sequence joins TRBV29-1 and TRBJ2-7, with 9 bases lining up with TRBD1. The CDR3 is made up of 15 amino acids. Germline CDR1 reads SQVTM; CDR2 reads ANQGSEA. CDR3 coding DNA: TGCAGCGTGGAAGAAACAGGGGGCCCTTCCTACGAGCAGTACTTC. Residues: CSVEETGGPSYEQYF.

The chain has TRBV20-1 and TRBJ2-4; D gene unclear. The CDR3 runs to 15 residues. Trimming took off 3 bases at V and 6 bases at J, with 18 bases between the two ends. CDR1 and CDR2 from the germline V gene are DFQATT and SNEGSKA (reference sequence). The CDR3: CSASSPAGRRNIQYF. In nucleotides, the CDR3 is TGCAGTGCTAGTAGCCCGGCAGGCAGAAGAAACATTCAGTACTTC.

This clonotype was picked up a small number of times. The rearrangement links TRBV20-1 to TRBJ2-7; the match to TRBD2 covers 10 bases. Germline CDR1 DFQATT, CDR2 SNEGSKA (reference sequence). Trimming took 4 bases from V and 3 from J; bases not matched to a gene: 12. This CDR3 region has 16 residues. The CDR3 region is CSAIQSGLAALYEQYF. CDR3 bases: TGCAGTGCTATCCAGTCCGGACTAGCGGCCCTCTACGAGCAGTACTTC.

This clonotype has a count of ten or more. The CDR3 DNA reads as TGTGCCAGCAGCTTTTACAGGGGGTTCTCGAACGAGCAGTACTTC. Its protein is CASSFYRGFSNEQYF. The chain joins TRBV7-2 to TRBJ2-7, with 8 bases that match TRBD1. This CDR3 has 15 amino acids. With V trimmed by 3 bases and J by 5 bases, 9 bases remained unmatched. Germline V gene data show CDR1 as SGHTA and CDR2 as FQGNSA.

This clonotype was observed a few times. The rearrangement uses TRBV6-4 and TRBJ2-4, with D unclear. Germline CDR1 and CDR2: MRHNA and SNTAGT. The CDR3 spans 19 residues. V was clipped by 2 bases and J by 1 base, with 21 bases between them. CDR3 DNA: TGTGCCAGCAGTGACCCCCAAGGGCTTCTTCCTTGGGCCAAAAACATTCAGTACTTC. It translates to CASSDPQGLLPWAKNIQYF.

V is TRBV5-1 and J is TRBJ2-3; no definite D call. Germline V gene lookup returns CDR1 SGHRS and CDR2 YFSETQ. V dropped 0 bases and J dropped 2 bases, with 7 bases sitting between them. The CDR3 sequence is 14 residues long. The CDR3 sequence: CASSLALITDTQYF. The CDR3 nucleotides read TGCGCCAGCAGCTTGGCATTGATCACAGATACGCAGTATTTT.

The chain joins TRBV19 to TRBJ2-3; 12 bases line up with TRBD2. J lost 2 bases, V lost 1 base, and 1 base had no gene match. Germline V CDR1 and CDR2: LNHDA, SQIVND (reference sequence). The CDR3 contains 16 residues. The CDR3 reads CASSIGLAGATDTQYF. The CDR3 nucleotides are TGTGCCAGTAGTATAGGACTAGCGGGGGCCACAGATACGCAGTATTTT.

A few counts support this clonotype. The genes are TRBV28 and TRBJ2-7; the D is unclear. The germline V gene encodes CDR1 MDHEN and CDR2 SYDVKM. The CDR3 consists of 15 residues. V was clipped by 6 bases and J by 2 bases, with 17 bases between them. DNA for the CDR3: TGTGCCAGCAGCGCAACGGCCAGCCGAACCTACGAGCAGTACTTC. Translated: CASSATASRTYEQYF.

This clonotype was recorded at least ten times. This rearrangement joins TRBV6-1 to TRBJ1-2; 7 bases line up with TRBD1. Germline-derived CDR1 and CDR2 are MNHNS and SASEGT. The CDR3 is made up of 17 amino acids. V lost 6 bases and J lost 7; bases outside the gene matches: 20. The CDR3 DNA reads TGTGCCAGCAGCCACAGGGCAGGGATACAGGGGAGCAGTGGCTACACCTTC. This gives the protein CASSHRAGIQGSSGYTF.